These 23 T cell receptor beta chains came from one sample sequenced in a study of cytomegalovirus exposure and HLA in healthy donors. Sequencing used immunoSEQ multiplex PCR; TCRdb keeps in-frame clones, though not all of them. The sample holds some 140,000 clones, approximately 86% seen once. The sequencing input was PBMCs. Source of these receptors: a man younger than 35 in good health and CMV-seropositive.

The chain carries TRBV25-1 and TRBJ1-3; the D gene is possibly TRBD1 (5 bases). This CDR3 spans 15 amino acids. Germline values: CDR1 MGHDK, CDR2 SYGVNS. The V end was cut by 8 bases, the J end by 0 bases, with 14 bases between. CDR3 sequence (DNA): TGTGCCAGCGCCCAGCCAGGGCACTCTGGAAACACCATATATTTT. It is translated as CASAQPGHSGNTIYF. The whole variable domain, filled in from reference TRBV25-1 and TRBJ1-3, reads EADIYQTPRYLVIGTGKKITLECSQTMGHDKMYWYQQDPGMELHLIHYSYGVNSTEKGDLSSESTVSRIRTEHFPLTLESARPSHTSQYLCASAQPGHSGNTIYFGEGSWLTVV.

The chain uses TRBV9 and TRBJ2-3; D uncertain. This CDR3 has 13 amino acids. CDR1 and CDR2 from the germline V gene are SGDLS and YYNGEE. Trimming took 7 bases from V and 0 from J, leaving 9 bases between them. The CDR3 loop is CASRGSSTDTQYF. CDR3 sequence (DNA): TGTGCCAGCCGAGGAAGTAGCACAGATACGCAGTATTTT.

This chain uses TRBV20-1 with TRBJ2-7; D call uncertain. The CDR3 has 10 amino acids. Germline V gives CDR1 DFQATT, CDR2 SNEGSKA (reference sequence). V lost 3 bases, J lost 6 bases, and 6 bases lay in between. CDR3 coding DNA: TGCAGTGCTAGTGGAGCCGAGCAGTACTTC. It is translated as CSASGAEQYF.

The chain recombines TRBV7-2 with TRBJ2-2; 9 positions agree with TRBD2. Germline V gene data show CDR1 as SGHTA and CDR2 as FQGNSA. V shed 5 bases, J shed 5 bases, and the junction held 6 bases outside the gene matches. There are 15 residues in the CDR3. This CDR3 is CASSPSGAGTGELFF. DNA for the CDR3: TGTGCCAGCAGCCCTAGCGGGGCCGGGACCGGGGAGCTGTTTTTT.

This clone has just a few counts. The gene calls are TRBV7-9 and TRBJ1-2; D unclear. This CDR3 is 13 amino acids long. Germline V gives CDR1 SEHNR, CDR2 FQNEAQ (reference sequence). V lost 5 bases, J lost 4 bases, and 11 bases lay in between. The CDR3 loop reads CASSQAGSYGYTF. The CDR3 DNA follows: TGTGCCAGCAGCCAGGCGGGGTCCTATGGCTACACCTTC.

V gene TRBV21-1 combines with J gene TRBJ2-7; the table's D call, TRBD1, has no DNA check behind it. TRBV21-1 is assigned pseudogene status. The CDR3 consists of 14 residues. The CDR3, as DNA: TGTGCCAGCAGCACCCAGGGGCCCTCCTACGGGCAGTACTTC. Translating it yields CASSTQGPSYGQYF.

The chain carries TRBV5-1 and TRBJ1-2; D is perhaps TRBD1 (5 bases). The CDR3 length is 14 residues. Trimming removed 9 bases at V and 0 bases at J, with 15 bases between. From germline, CDR1 is SGHRS and CDR2 YFSETQ. Here the CDR3 reads CATYPQAPNYGYTF. CDR3 DNA sequence: TGCGCCACCTACCCACAGGCGCCTAACTATGGCTACACCTTC. The whole variable domain, remainder taken from reference TRBV5-1 and TRBJ1-2, is KAGVTQTPRYLIKTRGQQVTLSCSPISGHRSVSWYQQTPGQGLQFLFEYFSETQRNKGNFPGRFSGRQFSNSRSEMNVSTLELGDSALYLCATYPQAPNYGYTFGSGTRLTVV.

The chain uses TRBV4-1 and TRBJ2-3; TRBD1 agrees at 9 bases. The CDR3 is made up of 16 amino acids. J was trimmed by 2 bases and V by 2 bases; bases with no gene match: 5. The germline V gene has CDR1 MGHRA and CDR2 YSYEKL. Written as DNA, the CDR3 is TGCGCCAGCAGCCAACGGGGACAGGGTAACACAGATACGCAGTATTTT. It encodes CASSQRGQGNTDTQYF.

V and J are TRBV9 and TRBJ2-7; 9 nucleotides agree with TRBD2. This CDR3 spans 14 amino acids. The germline V gene encodes CDR1 SGDLS and CDR2 YYNGEE. V shed 3 bases, J shed 2 bases, and the junction held 3 bases outside the gene matches. CDR3 loop: CASSAGTSPYEQYF. CDR3 nucleotide sequence: TGTGCCAGCAGCGCCGGGACTAGCCCCTACGAGCAGTACTTC.

This clone was recorded only once. The rearrangement joins TRBV5-1 to TRBJ1-3, with 8 bases fitting TRBD1. Germline CDR1 and CDR2: SGHRS and YFSETQ. The CDR3 has 15 amino acids. The V gene end was trimmed by 2 bases and the J gene end by 2 bases; junction bases not matched to a gene: 3. CDR3 DNA sequence: TGCGCCAGCAGCTTCAGGGGGCTTACTGGAAACACCATATATTTT. This translates into CASSFRGLTGNTIYF.

The chain links TRBV7-9 to TRBJ1-1, with a weak D call TRBD1 (6 bases). Germline assignment: CDR1 SEHNR and CDR2 FQNEAQ (reference sequence). Between the trimmed V and J ends, which lost 3 bases and 4 bases, there was a span of 12 bases. The CDR3 extends over 14 amino acids. In DNA, the CDR3 is TGTGCCAGCAGCTTCGGGGGGCGCGCCACTGAAGCTTTCTTT. This gives the protein CASSFGGRATEAFF.

This clone has a handful of counts. This chain uses TRBV30 with TRBJ2-7; D might be TRBD2 (6 bases). V was clipped by 0 bases and J by 2 bases, with 11 bases between them. The germline V gene has CDR1 GTSNPN and CDR2 SVGIG (reference sequence). The CDR3 is 14 amino acids. CDR3 residues: CAWSVRGAAYEQYF. In DNA, the CDR3 is TGTGCCTGGAGTGTGCGGGGTGCTGCCTACGAGCAGTACTTC.

V usage is TRBV5-1 and J usage is TRBJ1-2, with TRBD1 identical over 9 bases. J was trimmed by 2 bases and V by 3 bases; bases with no gene match: 11. This CDR3 contains 17 residues. Germline V gene lookup returns CDR1 SGHRS and CDR2 YFSETQ. The CDR3 sequence: CASSSGQGERANYGYTF. CDR3 DNA sequence: TGCGCCAGCAGCTCGGGACAGGGAGAGAGGGCGAACTATGGCTACACCTTC. The whole variable domain, filled in from reference TRBV5-1 and TRBJ1-2, reads KAGVTQTPRYLIKTRGQQVTLSCSPISGHRSVSWYQQTPGQGLQFLFEYFSETQRNKGNFPGRFSGRQFSNSRSEMNVSTLELGDSALYLCASSSGQGERANYGYTFGSGTRLTVV.

For this clone: The same CDR3 arises from other DNA sequences in this sample as well. V is TRBV9 and J is TRBJ2-1; no definite D call. This CDR3 comprises 15 residues. Germline assignment: CDR1 SGDLS and CDR2 YYNGEE. Trimming left V 0 bases short and J 1 base short, with 8 bases between. CDR3 sequence (DNA): TGTGCCAGCAGCGTAGGTAGGAGTTCCTACAATGAGCAGTTCTTC. It specifies CASSVGRSSYNEQFF.

The chain employs TRBV29-1 and TRBJ2-6; D uncertain. Trimming removed 5 bases from V and 0 bases from J, with 8 bases in between. CDR1 and CDR2 from the germline V gene are SQVTM and ANQGSEA. This CDR3 contains 14 residues. The CDR3 DNA reads TGCAGCGTTAGAGAGCTCTCTGGGGCCAACGTCCTGACTTTC. Its protein is CSVRELSGANVLTF.

This clone showed up just a few times. This rearrangement joins TRBV2 to TRBJ1-5; 7 positions match TRBD1. This CDR3 is built from 14 residues. Trimming took 6 bases from V and 1 from J; bases not matched to a gene: 3. CDR1 is SNHLY, CDR2 FYNNEI, per germline. The CDR3 DNA sequence: TGTGCCAGCAGCCGGGGACAGAGCAATCAGCCCCAGCATTTT. Its translation: CASSRGQSNQPQHF. Full variable domain (outside the CDR3, taken from reference TRBV2 and TRBJ1-5): EPEVTQTPSHQVTQMGQEVILRCVPISNHLYFYWYRQILGQKVEFLVSFYNNEISEKSEIFDDQFSVERPDGSNFTLKIRSTKLEDSAMYFCASSRGQSNQPQHFGDGTRLSIL.

The chain is built from TRBV7-8 and TRBJ1-1; no reliable D call. Per the germline V gene, CDR1 is SGHVS and CDR2 is FQNEAQ. This CDR3 region has 15 residues. The V gene lost 3 bases and the J gene lost 1 base, with 12 bases spanning the gap. The CDR3 DNA reads as TGTGCCAGCAGCTTTCACCCGGCAGGGAACACTGAAGCTTTCTTT. Amino acid sequence: CASSFHPAGNTEAFF.

The genes are TRBV19 and TRBJ2-1, with a tentative D call TRBD2 (5 bases). Germline CDR1 reads LNHDA; CDR2 reads SQIVND (reference sequence). The CDR3 has 15 residues. Trimming took off 3 bases at V and 5 bases at J, with 14 bases between the two ends. CDR3 protein: CASSIGPLEHNEQFF. The CDR3 DNA reads TGTGCCAGTAGTATTGGACCACTAGAACACAATGAGCAGTTCTTC.

The chain carries TRBV5-6 and TRBJ1-2; TRBD1 aligns across 10 bases. Germline V gene lookup returns CDR1 SGHDT and CDR2 YYEEEE. V gave up 4 bases and J gave up 7 bases; unmatched junction bases: 13. This CDR3 has 16 amino acids. The chain's CDR3 is CASSPWDRGFLGGYTF. The CDR3 DNA follows: TGTGCCAGCAGCCCATGGGACAGGGGATTTTTGGGTGGCTACACCTTC.

In its sample, this clone was seen once. The rearrangement uses TRBV2 and TRBJ2-7, with TRBD1 identical over 9 bases. Germline-derived CDR1 and CDR2 are SNHLY and FYNNEI. V lost 7 bases, J lost 0 bases, and 7 bases stayed unmatched. The CDR3 length is 15 residues. For the CDR3, the DNA is TGTGCCAGCAATCTACAGGGGGCAAGCTCCTACGAGCAGTACTTC. This sequence encodes CASNLQGASSYEQYF.

The rearrangement joins TRBV5-4 to TRBJ1-6; D ambiguous. The CDR3 is 15 residues long. The V end lost 4 bases, the J end lost 9 bases, and 17 bases lay between the germline ends. CDR1 and CDR2 (germline): SGHNT, YYREEE (reference sequence). CDR3 protein: CASSPDFSPLSPLHF. Here the CDR3 DNA reads TGTGCCAGCAGCCCCGACTTTTCCCCGCTTTCACCCCTCCACTTT.

The table lists this clone with a few counts. The genes are TRBV7-3 and TRBJ1-6; 7 bases fit TRBD1. V gave up 2 bases and J gave up 9 bases; unmatched junction bases: 10. Germline lookup yields CDR1 SGHTA and CDR2 FQGTGA. There are 16 residues in the CDR3. The CDR3 sequence: CASSLRPQGTPSPLHF. In DNA, the CDR3 is TGTGCCAGCAGCTTACGGCCACAGGGGACCCCTTCACCCCTCCACTTT. Together with reference TRBV7-3 and TRBJ1-6, the CDR3 gives the full variable domain: GAGVSQTPSNKVTEKGKYVELRCDPISGHTALYWYRQSLGQGPEFLIYFQGTGAADDSGLPNDRFFAVRPEGSVSTLKIQRTERGDSAVYLCASSLRPQGTPSPLHFGNGTRLTVT.

The rearrangement links TRBV9 to TRBJ2-3, with 8 bases aligning to TRBD2. Germline V gene data show CDR1 as SGDLS and CDR2 as YYNGEE. The length of the CDR3 is 15 residues. The V gene end was trimmed by 1 base and the J gene end by 3 bases; junction bases not matched to a gene: 4. The CDR3 sequence: CASSVSGGGTDTQYF. The CDR3 region has the DNA TGTGCCAGCAGCGTAAGCGGGGGAGGTACAGATACGCAGTATTTT.